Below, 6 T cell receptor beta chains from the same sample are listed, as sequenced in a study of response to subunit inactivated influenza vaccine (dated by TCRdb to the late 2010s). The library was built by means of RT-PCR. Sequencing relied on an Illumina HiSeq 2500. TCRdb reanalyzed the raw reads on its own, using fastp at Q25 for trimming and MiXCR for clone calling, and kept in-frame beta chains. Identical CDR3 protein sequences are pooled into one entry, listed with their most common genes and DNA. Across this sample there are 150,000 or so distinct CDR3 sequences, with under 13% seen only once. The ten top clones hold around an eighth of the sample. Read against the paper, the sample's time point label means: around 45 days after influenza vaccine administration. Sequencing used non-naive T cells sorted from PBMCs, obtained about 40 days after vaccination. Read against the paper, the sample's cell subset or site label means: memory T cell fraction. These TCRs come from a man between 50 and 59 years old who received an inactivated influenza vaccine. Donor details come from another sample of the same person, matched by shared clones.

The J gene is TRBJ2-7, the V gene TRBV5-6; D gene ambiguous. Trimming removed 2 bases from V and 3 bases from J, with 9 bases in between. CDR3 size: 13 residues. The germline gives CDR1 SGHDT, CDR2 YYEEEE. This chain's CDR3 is CASSLGQHYEQYF. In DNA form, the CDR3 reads TGTGCCAGCAGCTTAGGGCAGCACTACGAGCAGTACTTC.

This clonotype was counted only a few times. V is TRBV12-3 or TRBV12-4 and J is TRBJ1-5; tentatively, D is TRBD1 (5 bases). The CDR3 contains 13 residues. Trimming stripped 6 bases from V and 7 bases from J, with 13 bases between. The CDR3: CASSMGPEQPQHF. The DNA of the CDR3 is TGTGCCAGCAGCATGGGACCAGAACAGCCCCAGCATTTT.

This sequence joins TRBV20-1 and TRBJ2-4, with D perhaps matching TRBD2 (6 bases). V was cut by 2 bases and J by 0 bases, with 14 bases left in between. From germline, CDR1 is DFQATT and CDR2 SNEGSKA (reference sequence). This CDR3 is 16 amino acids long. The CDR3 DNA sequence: TGCAGTGCTAGATTGAGGGACTTGATAGCCAAAAACATTCAGTACTTC. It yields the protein CSARLRDLIAKNIQYF.

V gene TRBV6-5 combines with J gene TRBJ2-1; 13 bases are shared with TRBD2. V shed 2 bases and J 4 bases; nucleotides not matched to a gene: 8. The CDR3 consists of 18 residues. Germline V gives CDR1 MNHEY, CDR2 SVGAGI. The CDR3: CASSYLRTSGSTYNEQFF. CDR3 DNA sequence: TGTGCCAGCAGTTACCTCCGGACTAGCGGGAGCACTTACAATGAGCAGTTCTTC.

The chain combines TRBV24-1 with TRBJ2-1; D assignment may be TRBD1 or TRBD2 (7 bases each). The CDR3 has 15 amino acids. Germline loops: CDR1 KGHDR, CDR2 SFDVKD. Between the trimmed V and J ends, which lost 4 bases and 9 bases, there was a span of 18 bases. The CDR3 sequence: CATSDPGLGGGEQFF. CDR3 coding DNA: TGTGCCACCAGTGACCCCGGACTAGGGGGCGGTGAGCAGTTCTTC.

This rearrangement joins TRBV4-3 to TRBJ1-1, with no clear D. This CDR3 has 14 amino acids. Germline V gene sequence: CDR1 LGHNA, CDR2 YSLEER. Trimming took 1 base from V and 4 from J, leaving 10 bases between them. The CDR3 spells CASSQAAGITEAFF. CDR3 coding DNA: TGCGCCAGCAGCCAAGCAGCGGGAATCACTGAAGCTTTCTTT.